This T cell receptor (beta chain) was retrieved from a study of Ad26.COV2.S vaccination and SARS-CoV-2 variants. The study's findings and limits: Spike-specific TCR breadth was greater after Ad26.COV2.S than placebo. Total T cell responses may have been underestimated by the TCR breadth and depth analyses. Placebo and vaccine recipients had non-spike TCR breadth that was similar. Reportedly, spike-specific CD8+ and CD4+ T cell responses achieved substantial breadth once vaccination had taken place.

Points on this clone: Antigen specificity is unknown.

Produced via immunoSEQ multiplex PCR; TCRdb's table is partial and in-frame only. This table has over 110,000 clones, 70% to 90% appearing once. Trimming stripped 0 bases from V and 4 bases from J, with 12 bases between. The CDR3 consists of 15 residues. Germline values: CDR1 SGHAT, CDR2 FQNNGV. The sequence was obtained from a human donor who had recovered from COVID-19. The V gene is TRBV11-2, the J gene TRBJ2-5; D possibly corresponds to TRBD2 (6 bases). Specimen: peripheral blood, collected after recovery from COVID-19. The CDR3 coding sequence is TGTGCCAGCAGCTTAGATGGGCCGGGGGTAGAGACCCAGTACTTC. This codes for CASSLDGPGVETQYF.